A single sample is the source of the 13 T cell receptor beta chains below, sequenced in a study of blood T cell repertoires in COVID-19. Assay: immunoSEQ multiplex PCR; the TCRdb copy retains only in-frame clones and omits some. The sample lists under 250,000 clones, 82% seen once, with about 3.9% in the top ten. The sequencing input was peripheral blood. These receptors all come from a woman of 80 years or more with acute or convalescent COVID-19.

The chain uses TRBV9 and TRBJ2-3; 12 nucleotides match TRBD2. V shed 3 bases and J 4 bases; nucleotides not matched to a gene: 6. Germline CDR1 is SGDLS and CDR2 is YYNGEE. CDR3 length: 16 residues. The CDR3 DNA reads as TGTGCCAGCAGCGGGATCCTAGCGGGGGGGCCAGATACGCAGTATTTT. It translates to CASSGILAGGPDTQYF.

The chain has TRBV5-5 and TRBJ1-1; D ambiguous. The CDR3 totals 15 residues. Trimming shortened V by 2 bases and J by 3 bases, and 14 bases separated the two germline ends. CDR1 is SGHKS, CDR2 YYEKEE, per germline (reference sequence). The DNA for the CDR3 is TGTGCCAGCAGCTTTTTCGGCGGGAGTGACACTGAAGCTTTCTTT. This encodes CASSFFGGSDTEAFF.

This clone was counted once. The rearrangement joins TRBV19 to TRBJ2-7, with 7 bases lining up with TRBD1. The CDR3 is 14 residues long. J gave up 5 bases and V 5 bases, and 9 bases lay outside the gene matches. The germline V gene has CDR1 LNHDA and CDR2 SQIVND (reference sequence). CDR3 DNA: TGTGCCAGTAGTTCCCGGGACAGTCCCCACGAGCAGTACTTC. This gives the protein CASSSRDSPHEQYF.

This clone was picked up many times. The V and J genes are TRBV6-2 or TRBV6-3 and TRBJ1-2, with 7 bases fitting TRBD1. The CDR3 extends over 18 amino acids. Germline V lookup: CDR1 MNHEY, CDR2 SVGEGT. V was clipped by 6 bases and J by 0 bases; unmatched bases: 16. CDR3 amino acids: CASSRDWTGASSNYGYTF. The CDR3, as DNA: TGTGCCAGCAGCCGAGATTGGACAGGCGCCTCCTCTAACTATGGCTACACCTTC.

The J gene is TRBJ1-2, the V gene TRBV28; no clear D. The V end lost 8 bases, the J end lost 8 bases, and 21 bases lay between the germline ends. The germline gives CDR1 MDHEN, CDR2 SYDVKM. This CDR3 contains 14 residues. The CDR3 DNA reads TGTGCCAGCGCCCTTTCGAGGAACTATGGAGGCTACACCTTC. Protein product: CASALSRNYGGYTF.

This sequence joins TRBV28 and TRBJ2-5; D is perhaps TRBD1 (6 bases). The CDR3 is made up of 15 amino acids. Trimming removed 6 bases at V and 5 bases at J, with 19 bases between. The V gene's germline CDR1 is MDHEN and CDR2 SYDVKM. CDR3 nucleotide sequence: TGTGCCAGCAGCCGCCCAGGGGCCGCCGGGGAGACCCAGTACTTC. Protein product: CASSRPGAAGETQYF.

V and J are TRBV19 and TRBJ1-6; no clear D. The V and J ends lost 5 bases and 2 bases respectively, with 10 bases between them. The CDR3 is made up of 15 amino acids. CDR1 and CDR2 from the germline V gene are LNHDA and SQIVND (reference sequence). The chain's CDR3 is CASSEGFTYNSPLHF. The CDR3, as DNA: TGTGCCAGTAGTGAGGGTTTCACCTATAATTCACCCCTCCACTTT.

This chain uses TRBV7-2 with TRBJ2-1; TRBD2 agrees at 14 bases. CDR1 is SGHTA and CDR2 is FQGNSA in the germline V gene. There are 17 residues in the CDR3. The junction had 5 bases not matched to a gene; V was cut back by 2 bases and J by 5 bases. The CDR3 sequence: CASSLQTSGGADNEQFF. The CDR3 DNA reads as TGTGCCAGCAGCTTACAGACTAGCGGGGGGGCCGACAATGAGCAGTTCTTC.

The chain has TRBV3-1 (or the pseudogene TRBV3-2) and TRBJ2-5, with 8 bases lining up with TRBD2. V trimming: 6 bases; J trimming: 4 bases; junction bases outside the gene matches: 7. Looked up from germline, CDR1 is LGHDT and CDR2 is YNNKEL (reference sequence). The length of the CDR3 is 14 residues. For the CDR3, the DNA is TGTGCCAGCAGGAGTACTAGCGGTGGAGAGACCCAGTACTTC. Its protein product is CASRSTSGGETQYF.

A remark on this clone: Other DNA sequences in this sample translate to the same CDR3. This sequence joins TRBV9 and TRBJ2-1; TRBD2 matches 8 bases. Germline lookup yields CDR1 SGDLS and CDR2 YYNGEE. The CDR3 totals 14 residues. V lost 4 bases, J lost 4 bases, and 4 bases stayed unmatched. CDR3 sequence reads: CASSPSGGYNEQFF. CDR3 DNA sequence: TGTGCCAGCAGCCCCAGCGGGGGATACAATGAGCAGTTCTTC.

The chain recombines TRBV5-1 with TRBJ2-1; TRBD1 is a possible D gene (5 bases). The germline gives CDR1 SGHRS, CDR2 YFSETQ. The CDR3 spans 12 residues. Trimming removed 4 bases at V and 7 bases at J, with 9 bases between. CDR3 nucleotides: TGCGCCAGCAGCCGACAGTGGAATGAGCAGTTCTTC. This gives the protein CASSRQWNEQFF.

The V and J genes are TRBV4-3 and TRBJ2-2; 11 positions match TRBD1. Unmatched junction bases numbered 7, after V lost 4 bases and J lost 6 bases. CDR1 is LGHNA and CDR2 is YSLEER in the germline V gene. The length of the CDR3 is 16 residues. The DNA of the CDR3 is TGCGCCAGCAGCCCCGATACGGGACAGGGGGCCGGGGAGCTGTTTTTT. Protein: CASSPDTGQGAGELFF.

The chain couples TRBV11-2 to TRBJ1-1; tentative D call: TRBD1 (6 bases). CDR3 length: 13 residues. Germline assignment: CDR1 SGHAT and CDR2 FQNNGV. Trimming cost V 5 bases and J 4 bases, with 11 bases left between them. The CDR3 spells CASSLGQLTEAFF. The CDR3 nucleotides read TGTGCCAGCAGCCTCGGACAGCTCACTGAAGCTTTCTTT.